One and the same sample provided the 14 T cell receptor beta chains below, sequenced in a study of metastatic and nonmetastatic thyroid tumors. No patient had received any treatment before thyroid surgery. TCRdb re-called clones via MiXCR from the PCR reads. This sample has over 55,000 clones, with just under 30% found just once. The source material was blood. The receptors shown here come from a female donor with papillary thyroid cancer or a benign thyroid nodule (not recorded which). Some clones in this sample may be carry-over from other donors' samples.

A few counts support this clone. The chain recombines TRBV27 with TRBJ2-7, with 9 nucleotides matching TRBD2. CDR1 MNHEY and CDR2 SMNVEV come from the germline V gene (reference sequence). V shed 6 bases and J 4 bases; nucleotides not matched to a gene: 10. The CDR3 runs 15 residues. The DNA of the CDR3 is TGTGCCAGCAGGGCTAGCGGGATCGGATATTACGAGCAGTACTTC. Its translation: CASRASGIGYYEQYF.

Only a few counts were recorded for this clone. The chain links TRBV19 to TRBJ2-7, with 9 bases that match TRBD1. The CDR3 is 14 residues long. V shed 5 bases and J 6 bases; nucleotides not matched to a gene: 8. Germline values: CDR1 LNHDA, CDR2 SQIVND (reference sequence). In DNA form, the CDR3 reads TGTGCCAGTAGTTTGAGGACAGGGGTTGGCGAGCAGTACTTC. Translating gives CASSLRTGVGEQYF.

V is TRBV11-3 and J is TRBJ2-7, with 11 nucleotides matching TRBD2. The V gene end was trimmed by 2 bases and the J gene end by 4 bases; junction bases not matched to a gene: 7. Germline V CDR1 and CDR2: SGHNT, YENEEA. The CDR3 runs to 16 residues. The CDR3 nucleotides read TGTGCCAGCAGCTTATCCGGGACTAGCGGATCTTACGAGCAGTACTTC. Translating it yields CASSLSGTSGSYEQYF.

The chain has TRBV6-2 or TRBV6-3 and TRBJ2-1, with D tentatively TRBD2 (6 bases). CDR3 size: 14 residues. The V and J ends lost 6 bases and 5 bases respectively, with 14 bases between them. Germline values: CDR1 MNHEY, CDR2 SVGEGT. In DNA form, the CDR3 reads TGTGCCAGCAGGGGACTCTCCCGCCACAATGAGCAGTTCTTC. Its protein product is CASRGLSRHNEQFF.

The table lists this clone with many counts. The J gene is TRBJ1-2, the V gene TRBV6-1; D is possibly TRBD1 (5 bases). Per the germline V gene, CDR1 is MNHNS and CDR2 is SASEGT. V lost 0 bases and J lost 9, with 14 bases in between. The CDR3 runs to 14 residues. CDR3 region: CASSEAPQWTSYTF. The CDR3 DNA follows: TGTGCCAGCAGTGAAGCCCCCCAATGGACAAGCTACACCTTC.

V gene TRBV11-2 combines with J gene TRBJ2-7; TRBD1 matches at 9 bases. Germline-derived CDR1 and CDR2 are SGHAT and FQNNGV. The length of the CDR3 is 17 residues. V dropped 4 bases and J dropped 3; count of bases not matched to a gene: 13. Here the CDR3 DNA reads TGTGCCAGCAGCTCCAAAAATCCGGGACAGGGCTTCTACGAGCAGTACTTC. This translates into CASSSKNPGQGFYEQYF.

There are a few counts of this clone. The rearrangement joins TRBV6-1 to TRBJ1-6; TRBD1 agrees at 7 bases. The CDR3 spans 13 residues. Per the germline V gene, CDR1 is MNHNS and CDR2 is SASEGT. V lost 6 bases to trimming and J lost 7 bases; unmatched junction nucleotides: 3. The CDR3 nucleotides are TGTGCCAGCAGAGGGACAGCCAATTCACCCCTCCACTTT. Translating gives CASRGTANSPLHF.

The chain links TRBV6-1 to TRBJ1-2; D perhaps matches TRBD1 (5 bases). This CDR3 is 15 amino acids long. CDR1 is MNHNS and CDR2 is SASEGT in the germline V gene. Trimming left V 3 bases short and J 4 bases short, with 15 bases between. The CDR3 region is CASSESEGWAYGYTF. CDR3 nucleotide sequence: TGTGCCAGCAGTGAGTCGGAGGGGTGGGCCTATGGCTACACCTTC.

The genes are TRBV24-1 and TRBJ2-1, with TRBD2 matching over 10 bases. Germline V CDR1 and CDR2: KGHDR, SFDVKD. CDR3 length: 16 residues. The trim removed 1 base at V and 6 bases at J, leaving 5 bases unmatched. The CDR3 loop is CATSDLAGGLGNEQFF. In DNA, the CDR3 is TGTGCCACCAGTGATTTAGCGGGAGGGCTTGGCAATGAGCAGTTCTTC.

The rearrangement joins TRBV13 to TRBJ2-1; either TRBD1 or TRBD2 may fit D (5 bases each). The germline CDR1 and CDR2 sequences are PRHDT and FYEKMQ (reference sequence). The V end was cut by 3 bases, the J end by 5 bases, with 14 bases between. The CDR3 runs 15 residues. The CDR3 region is CASSLGVIPHNEQFF. The CDR3 DNA reads TGTGCCAGCAGCTTGGGGGTTATCCCCCACAATGAGCAGTTCTTC. Filled out from reference TRBV13 and TRBJ2-1, the complete variable domain reads AAGVIQSPRHLIKEKRETATLKCYPIPRHDTVYWYQQGPGQDPQFLISFYEKMQSDKGSIPDRFSAQQFSDYHSELNMSSLELGDSALYFCASSLGVIPHNEQFFGPGTRLTVL.

This rearrangement joins TRBV6-1 to TRBJ1-5; D is possibly TRBD1 (5 bases). The CDR3 runs 15 residues. V lost 5 bases and J lost 2, with 13 bases in between. The germline gives CDR1 MNHNS, CDR2 SASEGT. CDR3 DNA: TGTGCCAGCAGTCCCCGTGGGGCCGGCAATCAGCCCCAGCATTTT. Translated: CASSPRGAGNQPQHF.

This clone was seen more than once but under ten times. The CDR3 does not end in the conserved phenylalanine or tryptophan, so this is likely a read error. The chain links TRBV6-1 to TRBJ1-6; 8 bases agree with TRBD1. Germline V lookup: CDR1 MNHNS, CDR2 SASEGT. The ends lost 5 bases at V and 8 bases at J; junction bases unmatched: 8. The CDR3 is 15 residues long. The CDR3 DNA follows: TGTGCCAGCAGTCATAACAGGGGGTTTGATTCACCCCTCCACATT. Translated, it gives CASSHNRGFDSPLHI.

The V and J genes are TRBV6-1 and TRBJ1-2; weak D call: TRBD1 (6 bases). This CDR3 has 13 amino acids. Germline loops: CDR1 MNHNS, CDR2 SASEGT. Trimming took off 6 bases at V and 7 bases at J, with 15 bases between the two ends. CDR3 sequence: CASSRAEGGGYTF. For the CDR3, the DNA is TGTGCCAGCAGCCGGGCCGAAGGGGGTGGCTACACCTTC.

This clone was seen a handful of times. One end of the junction fails to match germline, which may point to a read error. The chain links TRBV19 to TRBJ2-3, with TRBD2 matching 15 bases. Germline values: CDR1 LNHDA, CDR2 SQIVND (reference sequence). There are 15 residues in the CDR3. CDR3 protein: CASSGLAGGSDTQCF. The DNA for the CDR3 is TGTGCCAGTAGCGGACTAGCGGGAGGGTCAGATACGCAGTGTTTT.